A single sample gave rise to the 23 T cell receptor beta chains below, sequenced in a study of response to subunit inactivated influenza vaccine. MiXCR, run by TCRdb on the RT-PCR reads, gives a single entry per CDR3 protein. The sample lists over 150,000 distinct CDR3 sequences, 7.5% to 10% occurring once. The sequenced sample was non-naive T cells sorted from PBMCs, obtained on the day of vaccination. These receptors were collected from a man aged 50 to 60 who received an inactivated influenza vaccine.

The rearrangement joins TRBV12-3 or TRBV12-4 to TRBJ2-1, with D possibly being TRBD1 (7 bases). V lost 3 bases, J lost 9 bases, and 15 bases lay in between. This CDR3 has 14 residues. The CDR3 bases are TGTGCCAGCAGTTTTGCCACAGGGGAGGTTGAGCAGTTCTTC. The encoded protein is CASSFATGEVEQFF.

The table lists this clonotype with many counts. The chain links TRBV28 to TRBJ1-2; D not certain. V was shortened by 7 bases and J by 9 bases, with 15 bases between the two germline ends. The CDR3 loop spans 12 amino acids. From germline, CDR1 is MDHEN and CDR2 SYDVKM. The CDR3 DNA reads TGTGCCAGCACCTCTGGGTCTCTACGCTACACCTTC. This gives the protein CASTSGSLRYTF.

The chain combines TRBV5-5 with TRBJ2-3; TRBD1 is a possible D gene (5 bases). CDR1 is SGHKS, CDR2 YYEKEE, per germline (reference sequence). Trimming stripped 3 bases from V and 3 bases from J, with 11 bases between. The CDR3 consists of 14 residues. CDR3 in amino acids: CASSSQGITDTQYF. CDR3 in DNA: TGTGCCAGCAGCTCGCAGGGAATTACAGATACGCAGTATTTT.

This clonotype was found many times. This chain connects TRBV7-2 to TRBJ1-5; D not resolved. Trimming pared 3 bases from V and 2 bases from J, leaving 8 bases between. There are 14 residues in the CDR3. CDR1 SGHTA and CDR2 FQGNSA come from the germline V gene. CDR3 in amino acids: CASSLGKGNQPQHF. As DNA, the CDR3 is TGTGCCAGCAGCTTGGGGAAGGGCAATCAGCCCCAGCATTTT.

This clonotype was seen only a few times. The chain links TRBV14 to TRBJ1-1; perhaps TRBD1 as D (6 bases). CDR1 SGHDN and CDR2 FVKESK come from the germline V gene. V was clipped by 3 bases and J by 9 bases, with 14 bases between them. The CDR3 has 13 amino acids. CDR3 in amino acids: CASSQQQGPQAFF. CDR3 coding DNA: TGTGCCAGCAGCCAGCAACAGGGACCCCAAGCTTTCTTT. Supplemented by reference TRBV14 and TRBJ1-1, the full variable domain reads EAGVTQFPSHSVIEKGQTVTLRCDPISGHDNLYWYRRVMGKEIKFLLHFVKESKQDESGMPNNRFLAERTGGTYSTLKVQPAELEDSGVYFCASSQQQGPQAFFGQGTRLTVV.

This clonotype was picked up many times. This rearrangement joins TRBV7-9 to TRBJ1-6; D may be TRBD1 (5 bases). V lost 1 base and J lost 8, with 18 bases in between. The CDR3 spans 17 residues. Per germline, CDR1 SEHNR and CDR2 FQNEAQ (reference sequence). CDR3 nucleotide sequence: TGTGCCAGCAGCTTAGGCCCCCCCAGGGAGAAGGATTCACCCCTCCACTTT. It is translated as CASSLGPPREKDSPLHF.

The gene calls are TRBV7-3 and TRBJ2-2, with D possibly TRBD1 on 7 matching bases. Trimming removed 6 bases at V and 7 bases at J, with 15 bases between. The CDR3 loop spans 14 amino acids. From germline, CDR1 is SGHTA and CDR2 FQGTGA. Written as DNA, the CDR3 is TGTGCCAGCAGTACCCAGGGGGGCAACGGGGAGCTGTTTTTT. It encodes CASSTQGGNGELFF.

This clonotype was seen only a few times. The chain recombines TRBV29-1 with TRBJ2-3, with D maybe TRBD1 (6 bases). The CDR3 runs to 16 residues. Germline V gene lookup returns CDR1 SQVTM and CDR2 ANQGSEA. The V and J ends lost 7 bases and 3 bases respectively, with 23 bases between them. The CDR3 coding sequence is TGCAGCGCCCGAAGGGGCTTACAGGGTACGACAGATACGCAGTATTTT. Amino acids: CSARRGLQGTTDTQYF.

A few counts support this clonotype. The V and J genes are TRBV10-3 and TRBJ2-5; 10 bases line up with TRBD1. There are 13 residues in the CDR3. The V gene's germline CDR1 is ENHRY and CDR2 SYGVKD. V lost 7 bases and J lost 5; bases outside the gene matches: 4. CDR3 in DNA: TGTGCCATCAATCCGGGACAGGGGGAGACCCAGTACTTC. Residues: CAINPGQGETQYF.

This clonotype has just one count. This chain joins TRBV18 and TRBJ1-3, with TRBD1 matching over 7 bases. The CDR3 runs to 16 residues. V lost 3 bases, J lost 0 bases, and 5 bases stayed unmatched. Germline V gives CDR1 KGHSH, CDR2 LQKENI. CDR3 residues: CASSPISGGSGNTIYF. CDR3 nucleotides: TGTGCCAGCTCACCGATTTCAGGGGGCTCTGGAAACACCATATATTTT.

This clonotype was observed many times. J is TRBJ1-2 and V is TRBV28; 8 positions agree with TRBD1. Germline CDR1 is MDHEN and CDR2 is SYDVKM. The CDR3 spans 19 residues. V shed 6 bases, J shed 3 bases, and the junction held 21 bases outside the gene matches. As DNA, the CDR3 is TGTGCCAGCAGCTTACGAAGCTGGGACAGGAGAAAATTCCACTATGGCTACACCTTC. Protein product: CASSLRSWDRRKFHYGYTF.

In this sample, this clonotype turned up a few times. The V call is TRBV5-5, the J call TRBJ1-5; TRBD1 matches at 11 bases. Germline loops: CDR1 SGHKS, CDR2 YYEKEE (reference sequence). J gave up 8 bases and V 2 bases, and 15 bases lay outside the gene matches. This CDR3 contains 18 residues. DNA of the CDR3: TGTGCCAGCAGCTTCCGAGGACAGGGGGCAGAGGCAATCAAGCCCCAGCATTTT. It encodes CASSFRGQGAEAIKPQHF.

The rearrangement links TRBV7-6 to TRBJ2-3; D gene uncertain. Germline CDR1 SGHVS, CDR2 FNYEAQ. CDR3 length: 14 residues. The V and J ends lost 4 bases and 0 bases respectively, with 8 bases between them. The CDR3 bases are TGTGCCAGCAGCTCAGCGACTAGCACAGATACGCAGTATTTT. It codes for CASSSATSTDTQYF.

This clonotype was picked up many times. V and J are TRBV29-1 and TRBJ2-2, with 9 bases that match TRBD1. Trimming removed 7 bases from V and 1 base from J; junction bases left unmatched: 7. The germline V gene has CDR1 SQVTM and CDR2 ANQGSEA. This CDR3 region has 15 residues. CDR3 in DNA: TGCAGCGCTCGGACAGGGGCAATGAACACCGGGGAGCTGTTTTTT. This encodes CSARTGAMNTGELFF.

CDR3 in DNA: TGTGCCAGCAGTGCTGGGACAGGGGGTATTACGCAGTATTTT. Translating it yields CASSAGTGGITQYF. This chain links TRBV2 with TRBJ2-3; 11 bases match TRBD1. Germline V gene sequence: CDR1 SNHLY, CDR2 FYNNEI. V lost 4 bases and J lost 8; bases outside the gene matches: 5. This CDR3 is built from 14 residues.

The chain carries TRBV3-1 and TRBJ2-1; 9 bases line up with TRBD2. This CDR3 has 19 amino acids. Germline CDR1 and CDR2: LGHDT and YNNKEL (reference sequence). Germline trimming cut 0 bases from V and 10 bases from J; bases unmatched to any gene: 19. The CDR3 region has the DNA TGTGCCAGCAGCCAAGAGTTCGTCGAGACTAGCGGAATCAGGGGGGAGCAGTTCTTC. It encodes CASSQEFVETSGIRGEQFF.

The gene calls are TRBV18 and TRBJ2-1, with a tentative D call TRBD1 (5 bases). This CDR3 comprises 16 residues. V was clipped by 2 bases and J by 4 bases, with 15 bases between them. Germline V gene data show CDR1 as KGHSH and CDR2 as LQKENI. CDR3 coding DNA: TGTGCCAGCTCACCAAGGTTTGTCAGGGTATACAATGAGCAGTTCTTC. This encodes CASSPRFVRVYNEQFF. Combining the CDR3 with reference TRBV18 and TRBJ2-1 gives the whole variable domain NAGVMQNPRHLVRRRGQEARLRCSPMKGHSHVYWYRQLPEEGLKFMVYLQKENIIDESGMPKERFSAEFPKEGPSILRIQQVVRGDSAAYFCASSPRFVRVYNEQFFGPGTRLTVL.

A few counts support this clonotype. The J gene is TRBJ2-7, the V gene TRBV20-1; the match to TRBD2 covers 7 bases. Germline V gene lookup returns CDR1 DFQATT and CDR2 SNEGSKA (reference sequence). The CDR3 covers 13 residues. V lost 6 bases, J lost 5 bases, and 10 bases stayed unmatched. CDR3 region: CSANSGFDDEQYF. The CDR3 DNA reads TGCAGTGCAAATAGCGGGTTCGATGACGAGCAGTACTTC.

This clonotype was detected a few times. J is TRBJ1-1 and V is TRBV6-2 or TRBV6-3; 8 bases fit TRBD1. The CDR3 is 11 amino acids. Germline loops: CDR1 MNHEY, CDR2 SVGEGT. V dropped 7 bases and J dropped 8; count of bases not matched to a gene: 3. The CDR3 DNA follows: TGTGCCAGCAATAGGGACAGGGAAGCTTTCTTT. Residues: CASNRDREAFF.

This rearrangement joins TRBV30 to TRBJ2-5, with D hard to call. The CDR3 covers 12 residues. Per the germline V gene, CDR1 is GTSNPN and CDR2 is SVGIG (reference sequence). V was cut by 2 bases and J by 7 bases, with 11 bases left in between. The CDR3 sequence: CAWSIPEGTQYF. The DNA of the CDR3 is TGTGCCTGGAGTATCCCTGAAGGGACCCAGTACTTC.

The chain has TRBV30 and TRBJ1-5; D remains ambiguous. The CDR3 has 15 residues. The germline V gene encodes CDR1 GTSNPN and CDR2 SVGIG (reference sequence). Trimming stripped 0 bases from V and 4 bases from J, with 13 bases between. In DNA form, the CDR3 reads TGTGCCTGGAGTGTTGCCGTTTCGACAAATCAGCCCCAGCATTTT. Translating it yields CAWSVAVSTNQPQHF.

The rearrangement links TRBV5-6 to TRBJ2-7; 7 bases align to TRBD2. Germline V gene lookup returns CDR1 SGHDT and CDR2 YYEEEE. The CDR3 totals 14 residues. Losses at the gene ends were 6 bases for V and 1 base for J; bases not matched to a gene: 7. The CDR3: CASTKKRESYEQYF. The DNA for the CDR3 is TGTGCCAGCACCAAAAAGCGGGAATCCTACGAGCAGTACTTC.

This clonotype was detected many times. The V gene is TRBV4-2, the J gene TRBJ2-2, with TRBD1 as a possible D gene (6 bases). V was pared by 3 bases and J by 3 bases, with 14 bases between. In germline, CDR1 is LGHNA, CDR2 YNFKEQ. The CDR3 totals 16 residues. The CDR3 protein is CASSQGRGAHTGELFF. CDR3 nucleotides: TGTGCCAGCAGCCAGGGCAGGGGCGCACACACCGGGGAGCTGTTTTTT.